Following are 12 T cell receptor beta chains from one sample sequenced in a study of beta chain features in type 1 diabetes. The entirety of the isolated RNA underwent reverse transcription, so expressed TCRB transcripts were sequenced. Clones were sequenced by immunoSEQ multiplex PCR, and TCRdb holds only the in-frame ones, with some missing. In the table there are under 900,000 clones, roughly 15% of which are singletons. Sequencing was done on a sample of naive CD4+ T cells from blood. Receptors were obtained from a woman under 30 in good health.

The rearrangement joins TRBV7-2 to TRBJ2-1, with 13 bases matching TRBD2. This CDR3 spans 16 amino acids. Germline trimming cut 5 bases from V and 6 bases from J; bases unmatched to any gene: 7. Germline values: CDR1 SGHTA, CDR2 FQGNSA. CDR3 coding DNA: TGTGCCAGCAGCCAAGAACTAGCGGGAGGGCTCAATGAGCAGTTCTTC. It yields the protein CASSQELAGGLNEQFF.

The CDR3: CASRRGDRDHNEQFF. As DNA, the CDR3 is TGTGCCAGCAGGAGGGGGGACAGGGACCACAATGAGCAGTTCTTC. The chain carries TRBV28 and TRBJ2-1; 9 bases are shared with TRBD1. CDR3 size: 15 residues. Germline values: CDR1 MDHEN, CDR2 SYDVKM. The V and J ends lost 6 bases and 5 bases, in that order; junction bases with no gene match: 8.

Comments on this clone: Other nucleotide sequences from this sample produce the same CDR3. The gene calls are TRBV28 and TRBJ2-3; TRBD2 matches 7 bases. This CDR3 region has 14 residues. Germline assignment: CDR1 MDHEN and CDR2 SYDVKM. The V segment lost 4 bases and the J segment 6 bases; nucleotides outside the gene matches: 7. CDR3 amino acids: CASSSSGRGDTQYF. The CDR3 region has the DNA TGTGCCAGCAGTTCTAGCGGTCGAGGGGATACGCAGTATTTT.

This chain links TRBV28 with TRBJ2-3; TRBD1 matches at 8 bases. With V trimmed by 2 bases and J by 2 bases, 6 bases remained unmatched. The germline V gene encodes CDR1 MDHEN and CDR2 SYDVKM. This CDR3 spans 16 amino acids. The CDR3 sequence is CASSLRQGAFTDTQYF. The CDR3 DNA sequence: TGTGCCAGCAGTTTAAGGCAGGGGGCCTTCACAGATACGCAGTATTTT.

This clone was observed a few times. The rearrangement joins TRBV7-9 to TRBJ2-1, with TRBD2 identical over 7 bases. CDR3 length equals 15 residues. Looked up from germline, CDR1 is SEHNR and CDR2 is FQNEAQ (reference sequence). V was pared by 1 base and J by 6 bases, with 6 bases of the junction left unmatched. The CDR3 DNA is TGTGCCAGCAGCTTAGGGCGGGAGTATAGCAATGAGCAGTTCTTC. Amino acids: CASSLGREYSNEQFF.

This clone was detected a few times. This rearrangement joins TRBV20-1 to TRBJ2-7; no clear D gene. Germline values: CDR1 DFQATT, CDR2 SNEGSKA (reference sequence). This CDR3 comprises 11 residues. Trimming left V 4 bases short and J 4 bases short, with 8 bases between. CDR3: CSAKTEYEQYF. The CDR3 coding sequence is TGCAGTGCTAAGACGGAGTACGAGCAGTACTTC.

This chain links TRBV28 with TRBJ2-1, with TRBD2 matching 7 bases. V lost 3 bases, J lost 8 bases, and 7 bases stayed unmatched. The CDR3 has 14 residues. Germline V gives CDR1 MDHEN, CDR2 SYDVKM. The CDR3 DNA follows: TGTGCCAGCAGTTTTGTGGGAGGGCCCGATGAGCAGTTCTTC. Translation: CASSFVGGPDEQFF.

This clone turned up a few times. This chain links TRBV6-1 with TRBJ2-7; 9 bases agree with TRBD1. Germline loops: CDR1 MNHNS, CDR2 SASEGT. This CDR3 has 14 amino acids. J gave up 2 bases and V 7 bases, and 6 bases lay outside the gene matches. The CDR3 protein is CASMLGTGPYEQYF. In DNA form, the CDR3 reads TGTGCCAGCATGCTCGGGACAGGGCCCTACGAGCAGTACTTC.

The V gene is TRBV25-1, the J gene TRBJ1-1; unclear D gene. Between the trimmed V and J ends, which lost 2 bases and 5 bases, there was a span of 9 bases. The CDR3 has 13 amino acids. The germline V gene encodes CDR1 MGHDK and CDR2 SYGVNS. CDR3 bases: TGTGCCAGCAGTGAAACAGCCGGGACTGAAGCTTTCTTT. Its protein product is CASSETAGTEAFF.

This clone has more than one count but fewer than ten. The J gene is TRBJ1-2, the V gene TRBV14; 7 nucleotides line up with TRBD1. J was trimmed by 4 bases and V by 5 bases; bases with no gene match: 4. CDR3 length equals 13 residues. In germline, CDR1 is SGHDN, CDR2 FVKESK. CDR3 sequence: CASSLGQLYGYTF. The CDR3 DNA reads TGTGCCAGCAGCTTGGGACAGCTCTATGGCTACACCTTC.

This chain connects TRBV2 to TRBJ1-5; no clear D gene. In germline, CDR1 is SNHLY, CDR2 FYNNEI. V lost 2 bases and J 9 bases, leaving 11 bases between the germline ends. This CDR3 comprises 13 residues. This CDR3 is CASSESQQGPQHF. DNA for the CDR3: TGTGCCAGCAGTGAAAGTCAGCAAGGGCCCCAGCATTTT. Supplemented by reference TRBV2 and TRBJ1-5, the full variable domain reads EPEVTQTPSHQVTQMGQEVILRCVPISNHLYFYWYRQILGQKVEFLVSFYNNEISEKSEIFDDQFSVERPDGSNFTLKIRSTKLEDSAMYFCASSESQQGPQHFGDGTRLSIL.

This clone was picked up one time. The CDR3 protein is CASSEYRGAGGYTF. The CDR3 nucleotides read TGTGCCAGCAGTGAATATAGGGGGGCCGGTGGCTACACCTTC. The chain joins TRBV25-1 to TRBJ1-2; weak D call: TRBD1 (6 bases). The CDR3 runs 14 residues. CDR1 and CDR2 from the germline V gene are MGHDK and SYGVNS. V was trimmed by 0 bases and J by 7 bases, leaving 12 bases between them.